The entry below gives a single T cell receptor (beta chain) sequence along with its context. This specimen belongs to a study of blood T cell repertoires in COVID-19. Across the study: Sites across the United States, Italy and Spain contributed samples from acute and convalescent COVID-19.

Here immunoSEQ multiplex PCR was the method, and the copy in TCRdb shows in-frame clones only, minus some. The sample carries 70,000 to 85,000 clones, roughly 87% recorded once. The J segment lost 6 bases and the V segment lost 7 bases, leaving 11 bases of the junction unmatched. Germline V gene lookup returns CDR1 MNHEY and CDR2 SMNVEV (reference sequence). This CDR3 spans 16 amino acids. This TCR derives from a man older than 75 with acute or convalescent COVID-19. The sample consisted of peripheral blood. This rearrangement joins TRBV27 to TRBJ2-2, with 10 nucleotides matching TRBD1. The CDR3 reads CASTGGQGVFAGELFF. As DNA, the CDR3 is TGTGCCAGCACGGGTGGACAGGGGGTTTTTGCCGGGGAGCTGTTTTTT.